This TCR beta chain was sequenced during a study of identical twins (dated by TCRdb to about 2016). Study-level background: To test whether fetal clonotypes persist, this study deep-sequenced TCR alpha and beta repertoires from monozygotic twins, from unrelated adults of various ages, and from cord blood. To rule out contamination, the twin experiments were replicated at different times with different library preparation protocols.

Study-level results and caveats: Abundant cord blood beta clonotypes had fewer insertions, young adult naive repertoires showed a similar but weaker trend, and memory repertoires showed no such trend. The excess sharing between twins in beta out-of-frame sequences was weaker because fewer shared sequences reduced the signal-to-noise ratio. Invariant T cells such as MAIT and iNKT could partly confound zero-insertion analyses, though diverse VJ usage argued against this for most clonotypes. Recombination models systematically underestimated out-of-frame TCR alpha sharing in monozygotic twins but agreed with sharing between unrelated individuals. Compared with coincidental sharing between unrelated individuals, out-of-frame TCR alpha sequences shared between twins showed an excess of sequences with low generation probability. Because the same donors could not be followed over many years, conclusions were based on cross-sectional statistical analysis.

The CDR3 contains 24 residues, cysteine and phenylalanine counted. The read is trimmed to its CDR3 DNA, 72 bases read in frame from base 1. The germline V end is reduced by 3 bases and the J end by 3 bases; junction bases left unmatched: 26. Library preparation employed 5' RACE. TCRdb names Illumina HiSeq 2000 as the instrument used. Template switching added a universal primer binding site, and the final cDNA carried a unique molecular identifier that allowed TCR cDNA molecules to be counted accurately. Specific primers in the conserved constant-segment region were used to synthesize first-strand cDNA for the TCR alpha and beta chains. To control for contamination, every cDNA library carried two barcodes: a SMART-Mk sample barcode plus Illumina barcodes. Two successive PCR steps introduced TruSeq adapter sequences along with Illumina sample barcodes. The TCR alpha and beta cDNA libraries were sequenced on the Illumina HiSeq platform using custom primers. In the original analysis: Raw reads were processed with MiGEC to extract unique molecular identifiers, and MiXCR was used to determine CDR3 positions. For each individual, recombination models were inferred using an EM algorithm with the repgenHMM and IGoR tools. The tcR package in R was used for shared clonotype analysis, with sharing normalized by the product of cloneset sizes. To study raw recombination without the effects of thymic and clonal selection, out-of-frame nonproductive sequences were analyzed. TCRdb reworked the public reads: Q25 trimming with fastp, MiXCR clone assembly, productive beta chains retained. Each entry is one CDR3 protein sequence, shown with its most common DNA and genes. V and J calls and clone size were set by TCRdb, not the authors. The sample has roughly 240,000 distinct CDR3 sequences on record, 7% of them singletons. The ten most abundant clones make up roughly 3.6% of the sample.

Points on this clonotype: No cognate antigen has been identified for it. Base qualities are not at hand, and no much larger clone is one base apart.

All donors were healthy Caucasians. The twin cohort consisted of three pairs of female monozygotic twins, all aged about 18 to 30 years. Miltenyi CD45RO+ enrichment and human naive T-cell isolation kits were used to isolate memory (CD45RO+) and naive T cells from PBMC. These same data were also listed under a study on yellow fever vaccine responses in identical twins. In that second paper, the authors write: The T cell response to vaccination in identical twins was reported by the authors to appear partly convergent and partly personalized. Focusing on identical twins, the study followed the T cell clones that responded to the vaccine, and did so with precision.

This sequence was found in a woman younger than 35 in good health. Source material: memory (CD45RO+) T cells sorted from blood. The cell subset or site label of this sample denotes: CD45RO+ enriched T cells. The chain couples TRBV7-1 to TRBJ2-2; the junction holds 12 bases that match TRBD1. TRBV7-1 is annotated as an ORF whose role is uncertain. The CDR3 region reads CASSSRPSSGTGGALVADTGELFF. The DNA sequence is as follows: TGTGCCAGCAGCTCCCGGCCATCCTCCGGGACAGGGGGCGCATTGGTAGCCGACACCGGGGAGCTGTTTTTT.